The clone carrying this T cell receptor beta chain is a singleton in its sample. Its specificity is not known. Sequenced by immunoSEQ multiplex PCR; TCRdb stores in-frame clones only, minus some. This table holds 77,000 or so clones, about 79% found once. The CDR3 is 14 residues long. V was cut by 1 base and J by 7 bases, with 14 bases left in between. CDR1 is GTSNPN and CDR2 is SVGIG in the germline V gene (reference sequence). Antigen-specific CD4+ T cells were first expanded with viral peptide pools by the ViraFEST assay and only then sequenced. Having been cultured for around nine days, the cells underwent CD4+ T cell isolation. Prior SARS-CoV-2 infection was absent in the vaccine recipients, as shown by negative nucleocapsid antibodies. A density of roughly 2 million PBMC per well was used; these cells were cultured with about 10 IU/ml IL-2 and about 10 ug/ml peptides. This specimen belongs to a study of vaccination effects on CD4 cells after COVID-19.

This receptor was identified in a human donor who received a COVID-19 vaccine. The chain recombines TRBV30 with TRBJ1-3; a weak D match, TRBD1 (5 bases). The sequencing here drew on CD4+ T cells from PBMCs cultured with SARS-CoV-2 spike peptides, taken before COVID-19 vaccination. The CDR3 DNA reads TGTGCCTGGAGTGCAGCGGGGGGTCCGAACACCATATATTTT. It yields the protein CAWSAAGGPNTIYF.